The table lists the clone carrying this TCR beta chain with many counts. As yet, its antigen is unknown. Unique molecular identifiers featured in how the TCRbeta library was prepared. TCRdb re-called the PCR reads through MiXCR, storing one row per CDR3 protein. This table has approximately 44,000 distinct CDR3 sequences, less than 6% appearing once. The sample belongs to a study of T-cell reconstitution after alpha-beta-depleted transplantation in children. Trimming took off 5 bases at V and 3 bases at J, with 8 bases between the two ends. CDR1 is MDHEN and CDR2 is SYDVKM in the germline V gene. CDR3 length equals 12 residues. Study results and limitations: At around two months after transplant, the alpha-beta T cells were reportedly derived from several hundred expanded clones that came from non-depleted graft cells. From newly produced T cells came most of the T-cell counts and diversity one year after transplant.

This receptor was identified in a female patient under 10 years old who had a stem cell transplant for aplastic anemia, so the T cells may come from the graft donor. Sequencing used PBMCs, mostly from graft donor cells, obtained 60 days after TCRalphabeta/CD19-depleted stem cell transplant. The chain recombines TRBV28 with TRBJ2-7, with TRBD1 as a possible D gene (5 bases). CDR3 in amino acids: CASSIQGYEQYF. The CDR3 bases are TGTGCCAGCAGTATCCAGGGCTACGAGCAGTACTTC.